This T cell receptor (beta chain) comes out of a study of OX40 agonist ivuxolimab in advanced cancers. Germline-derived CDR1 and CDR2 are SGHTA and FQGNSA. The CDR3 sequence is 18 residues long. V dropped 1 base and J dropped 1 base, with 17 bases sitting between them. Profiled with immunoSEQ multiplex PCR; TCRdb holds only in-frame clones, not every one. The sample carries about 22,000 clones, roughly nine tenths recorded once. The chain carries TRBV7-2 and TRBJ2-4; tentatively, D is TRBD1 or TRBD2 (5 bases each). The specimen was CD4+ or CD8+ T cells sorted from blood, collected in a trial of the OX40 agonist ivuxolimab. The sequence was obtained from an adult with an advanced solid tumor such as melanoma, head and neck, liver or kidney cancer. CDR3 residues: CASSLEFAVEGAKNIQYF. CDR3 bases: TGTGCCAGCAGCTTAGAATTCGCTGTCGAGGGGGCCAAAAACATTCAGTACTTC.